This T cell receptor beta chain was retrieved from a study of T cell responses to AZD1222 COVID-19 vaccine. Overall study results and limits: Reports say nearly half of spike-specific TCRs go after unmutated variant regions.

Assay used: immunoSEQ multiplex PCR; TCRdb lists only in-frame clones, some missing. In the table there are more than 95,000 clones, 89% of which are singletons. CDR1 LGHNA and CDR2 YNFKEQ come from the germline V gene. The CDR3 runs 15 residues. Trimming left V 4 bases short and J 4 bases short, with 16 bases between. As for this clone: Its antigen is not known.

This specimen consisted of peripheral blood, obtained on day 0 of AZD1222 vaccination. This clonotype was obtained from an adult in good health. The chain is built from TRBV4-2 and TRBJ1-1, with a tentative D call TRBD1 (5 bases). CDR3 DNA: TGTGCCAGCAGCCCCCAGGGTTTTTATCGCACTGAAGCTTTCTTT. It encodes CASSPQGFYRTEAFF.